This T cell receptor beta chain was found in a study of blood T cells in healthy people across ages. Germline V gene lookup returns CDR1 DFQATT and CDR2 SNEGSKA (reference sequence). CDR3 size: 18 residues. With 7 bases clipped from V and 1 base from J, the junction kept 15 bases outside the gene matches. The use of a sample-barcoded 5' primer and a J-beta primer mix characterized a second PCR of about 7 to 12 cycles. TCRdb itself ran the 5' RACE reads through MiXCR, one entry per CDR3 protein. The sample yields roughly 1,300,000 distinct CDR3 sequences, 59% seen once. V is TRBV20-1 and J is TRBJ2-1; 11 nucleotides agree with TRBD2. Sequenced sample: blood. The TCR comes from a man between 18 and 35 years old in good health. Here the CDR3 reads CSDSDSNRLAGSYNEQFF. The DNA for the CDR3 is TGCAGTGATAGTGACTCCAACCGACTAGCGGGATCCTACAATGAGCAGTTCTTC.